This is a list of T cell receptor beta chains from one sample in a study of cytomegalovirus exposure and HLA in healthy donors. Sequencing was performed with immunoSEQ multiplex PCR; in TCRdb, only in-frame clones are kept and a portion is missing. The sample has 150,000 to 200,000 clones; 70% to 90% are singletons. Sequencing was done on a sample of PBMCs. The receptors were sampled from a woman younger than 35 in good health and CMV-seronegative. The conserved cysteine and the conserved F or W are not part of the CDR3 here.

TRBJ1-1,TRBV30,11,AWIPQVNTEAF
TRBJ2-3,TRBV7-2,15,ASSPRPWEGRTDTQY
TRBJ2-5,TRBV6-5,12,ASSRGTGQETQY
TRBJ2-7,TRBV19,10,ASSDTSYEQY
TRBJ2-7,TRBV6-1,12,ASSSTRTGGEQY
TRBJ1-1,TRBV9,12,ASSVSDSSTEAF
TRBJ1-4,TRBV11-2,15,ASSRLAGRGHNEKLF
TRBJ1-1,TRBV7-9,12,ATTGGGENTEAF
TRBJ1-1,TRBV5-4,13,ASSLAGQGWTEAF
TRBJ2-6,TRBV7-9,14,ASSSTYGSGANVLT
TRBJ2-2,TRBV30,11,AWTVGAGGELF
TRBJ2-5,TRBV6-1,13,ASSETGGAQETQY
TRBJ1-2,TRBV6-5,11,ASSPGTDYGYT
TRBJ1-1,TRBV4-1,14,ASSRHGFGGITEAF
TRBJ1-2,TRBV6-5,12,ASTRGWMNYGYT
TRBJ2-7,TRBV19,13,ASSIGQTGYYEQY
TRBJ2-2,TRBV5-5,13,ASRLHAGGTGELF
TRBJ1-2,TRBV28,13,ASSQRGSLNYGYT
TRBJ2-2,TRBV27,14,ASSAPTGGNTGELF
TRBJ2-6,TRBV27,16,ASGVGGQGVLEANVLT
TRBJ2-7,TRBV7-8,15,ASSSLTSGELTGGQY
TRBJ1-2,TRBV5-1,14,ASSLDGQGYDYGYT
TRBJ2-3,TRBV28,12,ASSWGVAPDTQY
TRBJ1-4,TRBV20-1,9,SARIREKLF
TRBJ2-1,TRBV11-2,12,ASSRVAGVGEQF
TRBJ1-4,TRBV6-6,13,ASSYAGATNEKLF
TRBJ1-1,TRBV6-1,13,ASSEVRGMNTEAF
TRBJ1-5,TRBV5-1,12,ASSLGQGDQPQH
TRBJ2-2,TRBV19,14,ASSIRLAGPTGELF
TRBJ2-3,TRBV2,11,ASGREIGDTQY
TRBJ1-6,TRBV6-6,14,ASRGGGDRITSPLH
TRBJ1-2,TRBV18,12,ASSLGTGNYGYT
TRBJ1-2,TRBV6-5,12,ASTDRPANYGYT